One T cell receptor (beta chain) is described in this entry. This clone's antigen is unknown. Base qualities were left out, and no much larger clone turns up one base away. From cysteine to phenylalanine, the CDR3 is 14 amino acids long. The read is trimmed to its CDR3 DNA, 42 bases read in frame from base 1. For CDR1 and CDR2, the germline V gene lists MNHEY and SVGAGI. Between the V and J ends, shortened by 5 bases and 7 bases respectively, the junction contains 17 bases. Full-length TCR variable regions were amplified by 5' RACE PCR with constant-region reverse primers, and semi-nested PCR with Nested Universal Primer A was subsequently performed. Using the ReliaPrep RNA Cell Miniprep System, total RNA was extracted, and the SMARTer RACE 5'/3' Kit was then used to reverse transcribe the RNA into 5'RACE-ready cDNA. An Illumina MiSeq was used to sequence the full-length TCR alpha and beta libraries, which had been barcoded with multiplex adaptors. The study's own analysis went as follows. For each of nine subset-tissue groups, sequencing data from the five patients were pooled, and the groups were then compared using unsupervised clustering of TCR gene usage. The Morisita-Horn index was used to calculate repertoire similarity, with shared sequences weighted by how much each contributed to each repertoire. TCRdb's own reprocessing of the public reads used fastp at Q25 and MiXCR and kept productive beta chains. For every CDR3 protein sequence, its rows merge into one entry that carries the most common genes and DNA. TCRdb's processing, not the authors', yielded these V and J calls. This sample holds 45,000 to 55,000 distinct CDR3 sequences; almost 25% were observed only once. About 3% of the sample comes from the top ten.

The data stem from a study (dated by TCRdb to between 2015 and 2017). For context, the study as a whole: Whether tumor-infiltrating Tregs in breast cancer are recruited from blood Tregs or converted in situ from other CD4+ T cell subsets was tested.

What the research found in general, with its limitations: Validation in the larger cohort was restricted to a single TCR beta V-J rearrangement rather than whole repertoires. The greatest overlap of tumor-infiltrating Treg TCR alpha and beta sequences was with tumor naive CD4+ T cells, followed next by blood naive CD4+ T cells. In terms of TCR gene usage, tumor memory CD4+ T cells clustered together with blood and lymph node memory CD4+ cells, as well as with lymph node naive CD4+ cells.

To purify naive CD4+ T cells, the Miltenyi Naive CD4+ T Cell Isolation kit was used, and CD25 microbeads served to deplete Tregs. Tregs, naive and memory CD4+ T cells from tumor, blood and ipsilateral draining lymph nodes of five breast cancer patients underwent full-length TCR alpha and beta sequencing. Tumor tissue and lymph nodes from ipsilateral axillary dissection were perfused with PBS, minced and digested with collagenase I and hyaluronidase. A purity exceeding 90% was confirmed by FACS for the sorted cell populations. This clonotype originated in a female donor with breast cancer. Sequencing was performed on tumor-infiltrating naive CD4+ T cells sorted from the breast tumor. The sample's cell subset or site label, decoded: naive CD4+ T cells, CD4+CD45RA+CD25-. Rearrangement joined TRBV6-5 to TRBJ2-5; possibly the D gene is TRBD2, per 5 matching bases. The CDR3 region reads CASSTSETRGTQYF. The bases read TGTGCCAGCAGTACCAGCGAAACCCGGGGGACCCAGTACTTC.